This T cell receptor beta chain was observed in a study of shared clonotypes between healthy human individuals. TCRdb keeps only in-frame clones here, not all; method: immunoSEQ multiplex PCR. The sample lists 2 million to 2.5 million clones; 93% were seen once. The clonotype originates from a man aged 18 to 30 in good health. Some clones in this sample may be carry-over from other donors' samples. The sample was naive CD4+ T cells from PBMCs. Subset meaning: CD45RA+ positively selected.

The CDR3 here is CASSISLGRRSSYEQYF. The CDR3 coding sequence is TGTGCCAGCAGTATTTCGTTGGGACGGAGAAGCTCCTACGAGCAGTACTTC. The genes are TRBV2 and TRBJ2-7; either TRBD1 or TRBD2 may fit D (5 bases each). The germline gives CDR1 SNHLY, CDR2 FYNNEI. The CDR3 runs 17 residues. V lost 5 bases, J lost 0 bases, and 20 bases lay in between.